The clone carrying this TCR beta chain was observed at least ten times. Its matching antigen is unknown. The data are from a study of T cell repertoires in cytomegalovirus infection. TCRdb used MiXCR to reprocess the reads, holding one entry per CDR3 protein. The sample consists of under 120,000 distinct CDR3 sequences, under 50% of them appearing once. Study-wide points: In two of eight donors, the top clonotype was HLA-C-restricted CMV-specific.

With V trimmed by 5 bases and J by 0 bases, 6 bases remained unmatched. The CDR3 is 18 amino acids. Per germline, CDR1 PRHDT and CDR2 FYEKMQ (reference sequence). The clonotype comes from a human donor in good health (CMV status not recorded). Some clones in this sample may be carry-over from other donors' samples. The chain is built from TRBV13 and TRBJ2-2; 13 nucleotides line up with TRBD2. Sequencing was performed on CD8+ T cells from cultured PBMCs, taken from culture after CMV antigen stimulation. This chain's CDR3 is CASSAGLAGAPNTGELFF. In DNA, the CDR3 is TGTGCCAGCAGCGCCGGACTAGCGGGGGCGCCGAACACCGGGGAGCTGTTTTTT.